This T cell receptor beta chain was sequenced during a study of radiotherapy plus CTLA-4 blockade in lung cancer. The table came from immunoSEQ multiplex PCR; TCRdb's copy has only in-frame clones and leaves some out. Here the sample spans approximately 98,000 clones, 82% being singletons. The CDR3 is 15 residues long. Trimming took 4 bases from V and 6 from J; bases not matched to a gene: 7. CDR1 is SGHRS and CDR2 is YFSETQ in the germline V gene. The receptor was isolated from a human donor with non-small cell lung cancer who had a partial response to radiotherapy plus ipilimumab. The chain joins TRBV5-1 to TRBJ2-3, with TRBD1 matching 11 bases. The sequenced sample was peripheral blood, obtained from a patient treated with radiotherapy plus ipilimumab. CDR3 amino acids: CASSRGGQGDDTQYF. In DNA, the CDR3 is TGCGCCAGCAGCCGCGGGGGACAGGGGGACGATACGCAGTATTTT.